This TCR beta chain was identified during a study of cytomegalovirus exposure and HLA in healthy donors. The PCR employed 60 Vbeta primers together with 13 Jbeta primers. Using immunoSEQ multiplex PCR, the repertoire was profiled, and TCRdb retains in-frame clones only, with some absent. The sample gives 120,000 or so clones, over 70% of which show up once; about 1.2% is in the top ten. CDR3 size: 16 residues. CDR1 SGHRS and CDR2 YFSETQ come from the germline V gene. V shed 0 bases and J shed 1 base, with 12 bases lying between them. The sequenced sample was PBMCs. The TCR comes from a female donor in good health and CMV-seronegative. The rearrangement joins TRBV5-1 to TRBJ2-3, with D possibly TRBD2 on 5 matching bases. CDR3 protein: CASSLAEGRGTDTQYF. In nucleotides, the CDR3 is TGCGCCAGCAGCTTGGCCGAGGGAAGAGGCACAGATACGCAGTATTTT. Using reference TRBV5-1 and TRBJ2-3 for the parts outside the CDR3, the full variable domain is KAGVTQTPRYLIKTRGQQVTLSCSPISGHRSVSWYQQTPGQGLQFLFEYFSETQRNKGNFPGRFSGRQFSNSRSEMNVSTLELGDSALYLCASSLAEGRGTDTQYFGPGTRLTVL.